This passage covers 20 T cell receptor beta chains from one sample sequenced in a study of blood T cell repertoires in COVID-19. This table comes from immunoSEQ multiplex PCR, and its TCRdb copy is limited to in-frame clones, with some not included. The repertoire consists of 72,000 or so clones, with around 80% occurring once and the leading ten covering around a tenth. Specimen: peripheral blood. These receptors all stem from a human donor in a cohort sampled during active COVID-19.

The J gene is TRBJ2-1, the V gene TRBV28; possibly TRBD2 for D (6 bases). With 8 bases removed from V and 0 bases from J, the gap between germline ends came to 23 bases. Per germline, CDR1 MDHEN and CDR2 SYDVKM. There are 18 residues in the CDR3. In nucleotides, the CDR3 is TGTGCCAGCGGGGCGGGACGGCATCCTCTAAGCTCCTACAATGAGCAGTTCTTC. Amino acids: CASGAGRHPLSSYNEQFF.

Notes on this clone: The limits of the CDR3 on the DNA are not certain, so only TCRdb's listed CDR3 is given. The chain couples TRBV9 to TRBJ1-3; the table's D call, TRBD1, was not checked against the DNA. 14 amino acids form the CDR3, both terminal residues included. From germline, CDR1 is SGDLS and CDR2 YYNGEE. This CDR3 is CASSVGTGSSEINF.

This chain links TRBV18 with TRBJ1-5; no clear D. CDR1 and CDR2 (germline): KGHSH, LQKENI. Trimming took off 6 bases at V and 6 bases at J, with 12 bases between the two ends. The CDR3 has 13 residues. The CDR3 sequence: CASSPDRGQPQHF. The CDR3 coding sequence is TGTGCCAGCTCCCCCGACCGGGGTCAGCCCCAGCATTTT. The complete variable domain, with remaining parts taken from reference TRBV18 and TRBJ1-5, reads NAGVMQNPRHLVRRRGQEARLRCSPMKGHSHVYWYRQLPEEGLKFMVYLQKENIIDESGMPKERFSAEFPKEGPSILRIQQVVRGDSAAYFCASSPDRGQPQHFGDGTRLSIL.

The rearrangement uses TRBV9 and TRBJ2-7; TRBD2 matches at 10 bases. This CDR3 contains 18 residues. With 2 bases clipped from V and 4 bases from J, the junction kept 15 bases outside the gene matches. The germline gives CDR1 SGDLS, CDR2 YYNGEE. In DNA form, the CDR3 reads TGTGCCAGCAGCGTTAGGTCCCCTGCACTAGCGGGGTTTTACGAGCAGTACTTC. Translating gives CASSVRSPALAGFYEQYF.

The CDR3, as DNA: TGTGCCAGCAGTGAAGAGGGGTGGACAAACACAGATACGCAGTATTTT. Its protein product is CASSEEGWTNTDTQYF. V usage is TRBV6-1 and J usage is TRBJ2-3; perhaps TRBD1 as D (5 bases). The V gene lost 1 base and the J gene lost 2 bases, with 13 bases spanning the gap. Per germline, CDR1 MNHNS and CDR2 SASEGT. The CDR3 sequence is 16 residues long.

This chain uses TRBV4-3 with TRBJ1-4; D remains unclear. Trimming took 1 base from V and 0 from J, leaving 6 bases between them. CDR1 is LGHNA and CDR2 is YSLEER in the germline V gene. CDR3 length: 15 residues. The CDR3 DNA reads as TGCGCCAGCAGCCAAGTATACTCAACTAATGAAAAACTGTTTTTT. This encodes CASSQVYSTNEKLFF.

This clone showed up just a few times. This chain joins TRBV5-4 and TRBJ1-2; 9 bases align to TRBD1. Looked up from germline, CDR1 is SGHNT and CDR2 is YYREEE (reference sequence). With V trimmed by 4 bases and J by 4 bases, 2 bases remained unmatched. This CDR3 is built from 13 residues. CDR3 amino acids: CASSPTGGYGYTF. The CDR3 DNA reads TGTGCCAGCAGCCCGACAGGGGGCTATGGCTACACCTTC.

This clone has more than one count but fewer than ten. This rearrangement joins TRBV7-9 to TRBJ2-1; TRBD1 matches 9 bases. The V gene end was trimmed by 1 base and the J gene end by 6 bases; junction bases not matched to a gene: 4. Germline-derived CDR1 and CDR2 are SEHNR and FQNEAQ (reference sequence). The CDR3 has 15 residues. The CDR3 sequence is CASSLGGTGSNEQFF. The CDR3 region has the DNA TGTGCCAGCAGCTTAGGCGGGACAGGGTCCAATGAGCAGTTCTTC.

J is TRBJ2-3 and V is TRBV11-2; TRBD1 might be the D (6 bases). This CDR3 spans 19 amino acids. The V gene lost 1 base and the J gene lost 6 bases, with 26 bases spanning the gap. CDR1 and CDR2 (germline): SGHAT, FQNNGV. The CDR3 region is CASSLADMGDTYPWDTQYF. The CDR3 DNA reads TGTGCCAGCAGCTTAGCAGATATGGGGGACACCTACCCCTGGGATACGCAGTATTTT.

The chain employs TRBV14 and TRBJ1-1, with D possibly being TRBD1 (5 bases). The V end lost 1 base, the J end lost 4 bases, and 10 bases lay between the germline ends. CDR3 size: 14 residues. In germline, CDR1 is SGHDN, CDR2 FVKESK. CDR3 region: CASSQARTSTEAFF. The CDR3 DNA sequence: TGTGCCAGCAGCCAAGCTCGGACATCCACTGAAGCTTTCTTT.

V usage is TRBV7-2 and J usage is TRBJ2-7, with TRBD2 matching over 13 bases. The CDR3 loop spans 15 amino acids. With 5 bases clipped from V and 4 bases from J, the junction kept 5 bases outside the gene matches. Germline V gives CDR1 SGHTA, CDR2 FQGNSA. The CDR3: CASSPGTSGMYEQYF. Here the CDR3 DNA reads TGTGCCAGCAGCCCCGGGACTAGCGGGATGTACGAGCAGTACTTC.

The chain combines TRBV28 with TRBJ2-3; D is perhaps TRBD2 (6 bases). The V gene lost 11 bases and the J gene lost 0 bases, with 9 bases spanning the gap. The germline gives CDR1 MDHEN, CDR2 SYDVKM. The CDR3 has 12 residues. CDR3 nucleotides: TGTGCCGGTAGCGGAAGCACAGATACGCAGTATTTT. Translating gives CAGSGSTDTQYF.

The V and J genes are TRBV13 and TRBJ2-7; TRBD1 matches 7 bases. This CDR3 spans 14 amino acids. The germline gives CDR1 PRHDT, CDR2 FYEKMQ (reference sequence). After removal of 2 bases from V and 3 bases from J, the junction contained 4 bases not matched to a gene. For the CDR3, the DNA is TGTGCCAGCAGCTTAAGACAGGGTAACTACGAGCAGTACTTC. This sequence encodes CASSLRQGNYEQYF.

The CDR3 reads CASSPGLNTDTQYF. CDR3 nucleotides: TGCGCCAGCAGCCCGGGACTAAACACAGATACGCAGTATTTT. The chain combines TRBV4-1 with TRBJ2-3; 7 bases map to TRBD2. With 4 bases clipped from V and 2 bases from J, the junction kept 3 bases outside the gene matches. Germline loops: CDR1 MGHRA, CDR2 YSYEKL. This CDR3 has 14 amino acids.

V and J are TRBV5-4 and TRBJ2-3, with 12 nucleotides matching TRBD2. The CDR3 has 20 amino acids. V shed 0 bases, J shed 0 bases, and the junction held 11 bases outside the gene matches. Per germline, CDR1 SGHNT and CDR2 YYREEE (reference sequence). DNA for the CDR3: TGTGCCAGCAGCTTGGCCCCTAGCGGGAGGGCCAGGGCAAGCACAGATACGCAGTATTTT. As protein: CASSLAPSGRARASTDTQYF. The full variable domain, its missing parts supplied by reference TRBV5-4 and TRBJ2-3, is ETGVTQSPTHLIKTRGQQVTLRCSSQSGHNTVSWYQQALGQGPQFIFQYYREEENGRGNFPPRFSGLQFPNYSSELNVNALELDDSALYLCASSLAPSGRARASTDTQYFGPGTRLTVL.

This clone was counted only a few times. The V gene is TRBV5-5, the J gene TRBJ2-1, with 11 positions matching TRBD1. The CDR3 is made up of 17 amino acids. Germline CDR1 and CDR2: SGHKS and YYEKEE (reference sequence). Losses at the gene ends were 3 bases for V and 10 bases for J; bases not matched to a gene: 15. The DNA of the CDR3 is TGTGCCAGCAGCTGGGTGCGGACAGGGGGCGAGTTACAGGAGCAGTTCTTC. It is translated as CASSWVRTGGELQEQFF.

This chain connects TRBV5-6 to TRBJ2-3, with D uncertain. In germline, CDR1 is SGHDT, CDR2 YYEEEE. Trimming shortened V by 4 bases and J by 0 bases, and 3 bases separated the two germline ends. The CDR3 is made up of 12 amino acids. CDR3 residues: CASSPSTDTQYF. The CDR3 DNA follows: TGTGCCAGCAGCCCGAGCACAGATACGCAGTATTTT.

This chain joins TRBV7-8 and TRBJ2-3; weak D call: TRBD2 (7 bases). Trimming stripped 4 bases from V and 4 bases from J, with 15 bases between. The germline V gene encodes CDR1 SGHVS and CDR2 FQNEAQ. The CDR3 contains 15 residues. The CDR3 here is CASSYGWGGADTQYF. The CDR3 nucleotides are TGTGCCAGCAGCTACGGGTGGGGGGGCGCAGATACGCAGTATTTT. The full variable domain, rest sourced from reference TRBV7-8 and TRBJ2-3, is GAGVSQSPRYKVAKRGQDVALRCDPISGHVSLFWYQQALGQGPEFLTYFQNEAQLDKSGLPSDRFFAERPEGSVSTLKIQRTQQEDSAVYLCASSYGWGGADTQYFGPGTRLTVL.

CDR3 nucleotide sequence: TGTGCCAGCAGGCCTACTAGCGGGGGGACAGATACGCAGTATTTT. Amino acids: CASRPTSGGTDTQYF. V usage is TRBV11-2 and J usage is TRBJ2-3, with TRBD2 matching 12 bases. V shed 6 bases and J 3 bases; nucleotides not matched to a gene: 4. This CDR3 has 15 amino acids. Germline-derived CDR1 and CDR2 are SGHAT and FQNNGV.

This clone is a singleton in its sample. V and J are TRBV2 and TRBJ1-1; D is unclear. CDR1 and CDR2 (germline): SNHLY, FYNNEI. V lost 5 bases to trimming and J lost 2 bases, with 9 bases between them. The CDR3 covers 13 residues. CDR3 DNA sequence: TGTGCCAGCAGTCTTTTTAAAAACACTGAAGCTTTCTTT. As protein: CASSLFKNTEAFF.